The TCR beta chain under discussion was sequenced for a study of cytomegalovirus exposure and HLA in healthy donors. Study overall: Samples from HLA-typed donors yielded about 85 million unique TCRs in an early data release.

The CDR3 has 14 residues. Trimming removed 2 bases from V and 8 bases from J, with 12 bases in between. CDR1 LNHDA and CDR2 SQIVND come from the germline V gene (reference sequence). Study observations and caveats: Researchers reported that a few CMV-associated chains were confirmed in vitro as CMV antigen-specific. Later work associated around 18,000 TCR beta sequences with HLA alleles at 0.05 false discovery rate.

PCR used 60 Vbeta primers and 13 Jbeta primers. Data came from immunoSEQ multiplex PCR; TCRdb stores just in-frame clones and leaves some out. Here the sample spans approximately 100,000 clones, over 70% being singletons. On this clone: Its antigen is not identified.

Material for sequencing was PBMCs. The chain recombines TRBV19 with TRBJ2-2; D possibly corresponds to TRBD1 (6 bases). The TCR comes from a female donor in good health and CMV-seronegative. In DNA, the CDR3 is TGTGCCAGTAGTATACACAGGGAAGCAGGGGAGCTGTTTTTT. Its protein is CASSIHREAGELFF.